The 20 T cell receptor beta chains below all came from one sample that was sequenced in a study of T-cell memory formation after mild COVID-19. TCRdb re-analysed the 5' RACE reads in MiXCR, keeping a single row per CDR3 protein. The table records under 85,000 distinct CDR3 sequences, around 14% of them present only once. The sequenced sample consisted of PBMCs or a T cell subset sorted from them (not recorded which). The source is an adult woman who had mild COVID-19 (a few samples of this study predate the infection). Cell type and time point are not known.

The sample holds a few counts of this clonotype. The genes are TRBV6-1 and TRBJ2-7; D gene uncertain. Trimming took 4 bases from V and 5 from J, leaving 15 bases between them. The germline V gene encodes CDR1 MNHNS and CDR2 SASEGT. The CDR3 consists of 14 residues. The CDR3 DNA sequence: TGTGCCAGCAGTGGCGACTTGCGTGCCAACGAGCAGTACTTC. Encoded protein: CASSGDLRANEQYF.

This sequence joins TRBV9 and TRBJ2-3; the D is unclear. Germline V lookup: CDR1 SGDLS, CDR2 YYNGEE. The CDR3 totals 15 residues. Trimming removed 0 bases at V and 0 bases at J, with 8 bases between. CDR3 protein: CASSVDLRSTDTQYF. As DNA, the CDR3 is TGTGCCAGCAGCGTAGACTTACGGAGCACAGATACGCAGTATTTT.

This chain's CDR3 is CATTTGTSLNEQFF. The CDR3 bases are TGTGCCACGACCACCGGGACTAGTCTGAATGAGCAGTTCTTC. The rearrangement links TRBV15 to TRBJ2-1; 8 nucleotides match TRBD2. This CDR3 comprises 14 residues. The junction had 11 bases not matched to a gene; V was cut back by 9 bases and J by 7 bases. CDR1 is LNHNV and CDR2 is YYDKDF in the germline V gene (reference sequence).

This rearrangement joins TRBV27 to TRBJ1-2; no definite D call. The CDR3 is made up of 16 amino acids. V lost 0 bases, J lost 7 bases, and 18 bases lay in between. The germline gives CDR1 MNHEY, CDR2 SMNVEV (reference sequence). Written as DNA, the CDR3 is TGTGCCAGCAGTTTATCGAGGGCAGGAGTTTCCTTTGGCTACACCTTC. Amino acids: CASSLSRAGVSFGYTF.

There are a few counts of this clonotype. J is TRBJ2-5 and V is TRBV7-9, with no clear D. CDR1 and CDR2 (germline): SEHNR, FQNEAQ (reference sequence). This CDR3 is built from 14 residues. The germline V and J ends were trimmed by 2 bases and 5 bases, with 12 bases remaining between them. The CDR3 sequence is CASSLIGGRETQYF. The CDR3 region has the DNA TGTGCCAGCAGCTTAATTGGTGGCAGGGAGACCCAGTACTTC.

This clonotype occurred a few times. J is TRBJ2-1 and V is TRBV7-9; 7 bases fit TRBD2. In germline, CDR1 is SEHNR, CDR2 FQNEAQ (reference sequence). V lost 4 bases to trimming and J lost 6 bases; unmatched junction nucleotides: 0. The CDR3 extends over 12 amino acids. CDR3 protein: CASSWGGNEQFF. CDR3 sequence (DNA): TGTGCCAGCAGCTGGGGGGGCAATGAGCAGTTCTTC.

The chain combines TRBV12-3 or TRBV12-4 with TRBJ1-1; perhaps TRBD1 as D (5 bases). V was trimmed by 10 bases and J by 3 bases, leaving 15 bases between them. The CDR3 has 13 residues. CDR3 protein: CATATVLDTEAFF. The CDR3 DNA reads TGTGCCACCGCGACAGTGTTAGACACTGAAGCTTTCTTT.

This clonotype has a handful of counts. The chain joins TRBV20-1 to TRBJ2-1; TRBD2 matches 8 bases. Unmatched junction bases numbered 19, after V lost 3 bases and J lost 3 bases. Per germline, CDR1 DFQATT and CDR2 SNEGSKA (reference sequence). The CDR3 has 19 amino acids. The CDR3 DNA reads TGCAGTGCTAGGCCCCCCTTATCTAGCGGGCGCAAAAACTACAATGAGCAGTTCTTC. This translates into CSARPPLSSGRKNYNEQFF.

This sequence joins TRBV5-1 and TRBJ1-1; D not resolved. CDR3 size: 17 residues. V lost 2 bases, J lost 1 base, and 18 bases lay in between. Germline CDR1 reads SGHRS; CDR2 reads YFSETQ. CDR3 bases: TGCGCCAGCAGCTTATCCGGGATCGGTCCAGGGAACACTGAAGCTTTCTTT. It yields the protein CASSLSGIGPGNTEAFF.

This clonotype was counted many times. CDR3 sequence (DNA): TGCAGTGCTAGGCGAGTTTATCGGGACTACCTCTCTGGGGCCAACGTCCTGACTTTC. Translated: CSARRVYRDYLSGANVLTF. The chain employs TRBV20-1 and TRBJ2-6, with TRBD2 matching 7 bases. CDR1 is DFQATT and CDR2 is SNEGSKA in the germline V gene (reference sequence). The CDR3 spans 19 residues. V lost 3 bases and J lost 0; bases outside the gene matches: 14.

This clonotype was seen only a few times. The chain is built from TRBV7-6 and TRBJ2-2; D is unresolved. There are 12 residues in the CDR3. V was trimmed by 5 bases and J by 6 bases, leaving 7 bases between them. From germline, CDR1 is SGHVS and CDR2 FNYEAQ. CDR3 DNA: TGTGCCAGCAGCCCCACATCCGGGGAGCTGTTTTTT. Encoded protein: CASSPTSGELFF.

The J gene is TRBJ2-3, the V gene TRBV30; TRBD1 aligns across 7 bases. Germline V gives CDR1 GTSNPN, CDR2 SVGIG (reference sequence). With 3 bases clipped from V and 5 bases from J, the junction kept 11 bases outside the gene matches. The CDR3 consists of 15 residues. Here the CDR3 DNA reads TGTGCCTGGAGGCCAACAGGGGTGGCCGGAGATACGCAGTATTTT. It codes for CAWRPTGVAGDTQYF.

This clonotype was detected only a few times. The chain combines TRBV19 with TRBJ2-7; 7 nucleotides match TRBD1. Germline CDR1 reads LNHDA; CDR2 reads SQIVND (reference sequence). The length of the CDR3 is 13 residues. V dropped 2 bases and J dropped 6; count of bases not matched to a gene: 4. The CDR3 spells CASSITGAGEQYF. The CDR3 DNA follows: TGTGCCAGTAGTATAACAGGGGCCGGCGAGCAGTACTTC.

Only a few counts were recorded for this clonotype. The DNA of the CDR3 is TGCAGCGTCGCAAGAACAGGGGAAGGCCCCTGGCGCAACTATGGCTACACCTTC. Its protein is CSVARTGEGPWRNYGYTF. V is TRBV29-1 and J is TRBJ1-2, with 7 positions matching TRBD1. Unmatched junction bases numbered 21, after V lost 6 bases and J lost 2 bases. The V gene's germline CDR1 is SQVTM and CDR2 ANQGSEA. The CDR3 loop spans 18 amino acids.

This sequence joins TRBV7-3 and TRBJ1-2; tentatively, D is TRBD1 (6 bases). The V end lost 5 bases, the J end lost 6 bases, and 13 bases lay between the germline ends. The CDR3 loop spans 13 amino acids. CDR1 and CDR2 (germline): SGHTA, FQGTGA. For the CDR3, the DNA is TGTGCCAGCAGCCTGGGGGCGGCGGATGGCTACACCTTC. Protein: CASSLGAADGYTF.

This clonotype was observed a few times. CDR3 sequence (DNA): TGTGCCAGCACGAGGGGCGCTGAAGCTTTCTTT. Its translation: CASTRGAEAFF. The genes are TRBV27 and TRBJ1-1; TRBD1 is a possible D gene (5 bases). The CDR3 spans 11 residues. V lost 7 bases and J 6 bases, leaving 9 bases between the germline ends. Germline CDR1 and CDR2: MNHEY and SMNVEV (reference sequence).

This clonotype was counted a few times. This rearrangement joins TRBV5-1 to TRBJ2-7, with D tentatively TRBD1 (6 bases). The CDR3 is 12 amino acids. Germline CDR1 and CDR2: SGHRS and YFSETQ. Trimming took off 5 bases at V and 6 bases at J, with 12 bases between the two ends. Here the CDR3 DNA reads TGCGCCAGCAGTAGGGACACCGGCGAGCAGTACTTC. It translates to CASSRDTGEQYF.

This clonotype was counted between two and nine times. The gene calls are TRBV27 and TRBJ2-7; maybe TRBD1 (8 bases). There are 15 residues in the CDR3. V lost 4 bases to trimming and J lost 2 bases, with 15 bases between them. Germline V gene sequence: CDR1 MNHEY, CDR2 SMNVEV (reference sequence). CDR3 DNA sequence: TGTGCCAGCAGTTGGGGGGGGACAGGACCCTACGAGCAGTACTTC. Amino acids: CASSWGGTGPYEQYF.

This clonotype came up a few times. V usage is TRBV19 and J usage is TRBJ2-2; D ambiguous. From germline, CDR1 is LNHDA and CDR2 SQIVND (reference sequence). The CDR3 is 12 residues long. Deletions cut 0 bases from V and 8 bases from J, with 4 bases between. In nucleotides, the CDR3 is TGTGCCAGTAGTATAGAGAATGGGGAGCTGTTTTTT. Amino acid sequence: CASSIENGELFF.

V is TRBV7-2 and J is TRBJ2-7, with 8 bases matching TRBD2. V was pared by 7 bases and J by 7 bases, with 15 bases of the junction left unmatched. Per germline, CDR1 SGHTA and CDR2 FQGNSA. The CDR3 is 15 residues long. The DNA of the CDR3 is TGTGCCAGCACACGTGGCCAGCGGGGGCTTTCGGAGCAGTACTTC. Translating it yields CASTRGQRGLSEQYF.